The 9 T cell receptor beta chains given below trace back to one sample, sequenced in a study of blood T cell repertoires in COVID-19. TCRdb keeps only in-frame clones here, not all; method: immunoSEQ multiplex PCR. The table has more than 300,000 clones, around 90% seen once. Material for sequencing was PBMCs or T cells enriched from blood (not recorded which). The receptors come from a woman in her late teens or twenties who had recovered from COVID-19.

The chain carries TRBV4-1 and TRBJ2-1; D gene ambiguous. Germline V gene sequence: CDR1 MGHRA, CDR2 YSYEKL. V lost 1 base to trimming and J lost 9 bases, with 7 bases between them. The CDR3 length is 12 residues. The CDR3 coding sequence is TGCGCCAGCAGCCAAGCCCTAGGTGAGCAGTTCTTC. Its translation is CASSQALGEQFF.

V and J are TRBV29-1 and TRBJ2-1, with a tentative D call TRBD2 (6 bases). The V end lost 0 bases, the J end lost 5 bases, and 20 bases lay between the germline ends. CDR1 is SQVTM and CDR2 is ANQGSEA in the germline V gene. There are 17 residues in the CDR3. The CDR3 sequence is CSVEELGTFWGDNEQFF. Written as DNA, the CDR3 is TGCAGCGTTGAAGAGCTTGGGACTTTCTGGGGCGACAATGAGCAGTTCTTC.

V is TRBV4-1 and J is TRBJ2-3; tentatively, D is TRBD1 (6 bases). Germline-derived CDR1 and CDR2 are MGHRA and YSYEKL. V gave up 1 base and J gave up 1 base, with 15 bases separating them. This CDR3 has 17 amino acids. CDR3 loop: CASSQVGTGSGTDTQYF. The CDR3 bases are TGCGCCAGCAGCCAAGTGGGTACAGGGTCGGGCACAGATACGCAGTATTTT.

The chain uses TRBV7-9 and TRBJ2-2; D is uncertain. The CDR3 is 14 amino acids. Germline V CDR1 and CDR2: SEHNR, FQNEAQ (reference sequence). Deletions cut 2 bases from V and 7 bases from J, with 11 bases between. CDR3 sequence: CASSLIPPGGELFF. The DNA of the CDR3 is TGTGCCAGCAGCTTAATACCCCCCGGCGGGGAGCTGTTTTTT.

This sequence joins TRBV7-3 and TRBJ1-1; a possible D gene is TRBD1 (6 bases). The germline V gene encodes CDR1 SGHTA and CDR2 FQGTGA. V was cut by 6 bases and J by 5 bases, with 13 bases left in between. There are 13 residues in the CDR3. The CDR3 loop reads CASRPTGNTEAFF. The CDR3, as DNA: TGTGCCAGCAGACCAACAGGGAATACTGAAGCTTTCTTT.

V gene TRBV7-9 combines with J gene TRBJ1-3; D possibly corresponds to TRBD1 (5 bases). Germline V gives CDR1 SEHNR, CDR2 FQNEAQ (reference sequence). There are 12 residues in the CDR3. The CDR3 sequence: CGGHLSGNTIYF. The CDR3 DNA is TGTGGTGGACACCTCTCTGGAAACACCATATATTTT.

This chain uses TRBV6-5 with TRBJ1-6; D unresolved. The CDR3 runs to 12 residues. V shed 9 bases and J shed 6 bases, with 9 bases lying between them. Germline CDR1 MNHEY, CDR2 SVGAGI. The CDR3, as DNA: TGTGCCAGTGGTGCCGGTAATTCACCCCTCCACTTT. This gives the protein CASGAGNSPLHF.

The chain links TRBV10-3 to TRBJ1-6; D may be TRBD1 (6 bases). CDR1 is ENHRY, CDR2 SYGVKD, per germline. The germline V and J ends were trimmed by 5 bases and 0 bases, with 8 bases remaining between them. There are 15 residues in the CDR3. The CDR3 is CAISTGNSYNSPLHF. The CDR3 region has the DNA TGTGCCATCAGTACAGGGAACTCCTATAATTCACCCCTCCACTTT.

The chain joins TRBV19 to TRBJ2-2, with D perhaps matching TRBD2 (6 bases). The germline CDR1 and CDR2 sequences are LNHDA and SQIVND (reference sequence). Trimming left V 4 bases short and J 2 bases short, with 11 bases between. This CDR3 is built from 15 residues. In DNA, the CDR3 is TGTGCCAGTAGTACAACGGGACTCAACACCGGGGAGCTGTTTTTT. This sequence encodes CASSTTGLNTGELFF.